These 10 T cell receptor beta chains were sequenced from one sample in a study of cytomegalovirus exposure and HLA in healthy donors. PCR used 60 Vbeta primers and 13 Jbeta primers. The data were produced by immunoSEQ multiplex PCR, yet TCRdb's version contains in-frame clones alone and is incomplete. The table includes 150,000 or so clones, around 78% detected once. The sample was PBMCs. All receptors come from a woman younger than 30 in good health and CMV-seronegative.

This clone has more than one count but fewer than ten. V and J are TRBV19 and TRBJ1-6; tentative D call: TRBD1 (6 bases). Germline-derived CDR1 and CDR2 are LNHDA and SQIVND (reference sequence). The CDR3 has 16 amino acids. V lost 5 bases and J lost 1, with 12 bases in between. The CDR3 bases are TGTGCCAGTAGTCAACAGGGTGGGTCCTATAATTCACCCCTCCACTTT. Amino acids: CASSQQGGSYNSPLHF.

The gene calls are TRBV5-1 and TRBJ1-2; D remains ambiguous. Germline values: CDR1 SGHRS, CDR2 YFSETQ. This CDR3 contains 12 residues. Trimming pared 5 bases from V and 4 bases from J, leaving 9 bases between. Written as DNA, the CDR3 is TGCGCCAGCAGAACGGAGGCCTATGGCTACACCTTC. As protein: CASRTEAYGYTF. The full variable domain, in which reference TRBV5-1 and TRBJ1-2 provide the parts outside the CDR3, is KAGVTQTPRYLIKTRGQQVTLSCSPISGHRSVSWYQQTPGQGLQFLFEYFSETQRNKGNFPGRFSGRQFSNSRSEMNVSTLELGDSALYLCASRTEAYGYTFGSGTRLTVV.

This clone was seen once. This sequence joins TRBV11-2 and TRBJ1-1, with a weak D call TRBD1 (5 bases). CDR3 length: 14 amino acids. The V end was cut by 1 base, the J end by 5 bases, with 11 bases between. CDR1 and CDR2 from the germline V gene are SGHAT and FQNNGV. The CDR3 region has the DNA TGTGCCAGCAGCTTAGGGGTGGGGGGAACTGAAGCTTTCTTT. Protein: CASSLGVGGTEAFF.

A word on this clone: A read error may account for a junction end that differs from germline. This chain links TRBV12-5 with TRBJ2-2; the match to TRBD1 covers 7 bases. The CDR3 totals 15 residues. In germline, CDR1 is LGHNT, CDR2 FRNRAP. This CDR3 is CASGLVTGVCRGAVF. CDR3 nucleotide sequence: TGTGCTAGTGGTTTGGTAACAGGGGTCTGTCGGGGAGCTGTTTTT.

This clone was detected only a few times. The V and J genes are TRBV6-1 and TRBJ2-5; maybe TRBD2 (7 bases). V was trimmed by 4 bases and J by 4 bases, leaving 16 bases between them. This CDR3 has 15 amino acids. Germline CDR1 is MNHNS and CDR2 is SASEGT. The CDR3 nucleotides read TGTGCCAGCAGTGGCCCCGGGGGGCCGGGAGAGACCCAGTACTTC. Amino acids: CASSGPGGPGETQYF.

This rearrangement joins TRBV5-1 to TRBJ1-2; 8 positions match TRBD1. The J segment lost 0 bases and the V segment lost 2 bases, leaving 3 bases of the junction unmatched. CDR3 length: 15 residues. Germline-derived CDR1 and CDR2 are SGHRS and YFSETQ. The CDR3 loop reads CASSFTGGTNYGYTF. The CDR3 coding sequence is TGCGCCAGCAGCTTTACAGGGGGTACTAACTATGGCTACACCTTC.

As concerns this clone: Mismatch with germline at one junction end may stem from a read error. Distinct nucleotide sequences in the sample also encode this CDR3. This chain uses TRBV7-2 with TRBJ1-3, with D unresolved. The germline CDR1 and CDR2 sequences are SGHTA and FQGNSA. The CDR3 spans 15 residues. The CDR3 DNA sequence: TGTGCCAGCAGTTTAGACTTCGGGTCTGGAAACACCATATATTTT. This codes for CASSLDFGSGNTIYF.

The chain carries TRBV10-3 and TRBJ1-2; the match to TRBD1 covers 7 bases. V lost 5 bases to trimming and J lost 12 bases; unmatched junction nucleotides: 9. This CDR3 region has 12 residues. Germline CDR1 and CDR2: ENHRY and SYGVKD. Written as DNA, the CDR3 is TGTGCCATCAGTATGGAACAGGGGCTCCACACCTTC. This codes for CAISMEQGLHTF.

The rearrangement joins TRBV7-3 to TRBJ1-3; tentative D call: TRBD1 (6 bases). Trimming stripped 4 bases from V and 2 bases from J, with 12 bases between. Germline V gene sequence: CDR1 SGHTA, CDR2 FQGTGA. The length of the CDR3 is 15 residues. CDR3: CASSSEGHPGNTIYF. Written as DNA, the CDR3 is TGTGCCAGCAGCTCCGAGGGACACCCTGGAAACACCATATATTTT.

The V call is TRBV7-2, the J call TRBJ1-5; the match to TRBD1 covers 7 bases. V trimming: 4 bases; J trimming: 1 base; junction bases outside the gene matches: 4. CDR3 size: 15 residues. Per the germline V gene, CDR1 is SGHTA and CDR2 is FQGNSA. CDR3: CASSSGGWSNQPQHF. CDR3 nucleotide sequence: TGTGCCAGCAGCTCAGGGGGGTGGAGCAATCAGCCCCAGCATTTT.